One sample yielded the 29 T cell receptor beta chains listed below, sequenced in a study of cytomegalovirus exposure and HLA in healthy donors. The PCR used 60 Vbeta and 13 Jbeta primers. TCRdb's table, derived via immunoSEQ multiplex PCR, lists solely in-frame clones and lacks some. The sample has about 160,000 clones, 82% seen once; the top ten hold roughly 10%. The sequencing input was PBMCs. These receptors all come from a man aged 45-60 years in good health and CMV-seropositive.

The chain carries TRBV28 and TRBJ2-5, with D tentatively TRBD2 (6 bases). The last part of the DNA fits TRBJ2-7 better; the J call may be wrong. Germline V CDR1 and CDR2: MDHEN, SYDVKM. The length of the CDR3 is 13 residues. The CDR3 is CASSFPGLGEQYF. For the CDR3, the DNA is TGTGCCAGCAGTTTCCCGGGACTCGGCGAGCAGTACTTC.

This clone was seen only a few times. J is TRBJ1-2 and V is TRBV28; 9 bases line up with TRBD1. The CDR3 loop spans 13 amino acids. Trimming removed 6 bases from V and 6 bases from J; junction bases left unmatched: 5. Looked up from germline, CDR1 is MDHEN and CDR2 is SYDVKM. In nucleotides, the CDR3 is TGTGCCAGCAGACAGGGGGCTGAGGATGGCTACACCTTC. This translates into CASRQGAEDGYTF.

The V call is TRBV6-4, the J call TRBJ2-3; 13 bases fit TRBD2. Germline CDR1 MRHNA, CDR2 SNTAGT. J was trimmed by 1 base and V by 6 bases; bases with no gene match: 1. This CDR3 comprises 15 residues. Here the CDR3 reads CASSGLAGGTDTQYF. The CDR3 bases are TGTGCCAGCAGCGGACTAGCGGGGGGCACAGATACGCAGTATTTT.

This sequence joins TRBV9 and TRBJ1-2, with 7 bases that match TRBD1. The V gene end was trimmed by 1 base and the J gene end by 7 bases; junction bases not matched to a gene: 4. The germline CDR1 and CDR2 sequences are SGDLS and YYNGEE. The CDR3 loop spans 13 amino acids. The DNA for the CDR3 is TGTGCCAGCAGCGTATCTGACAGGGCTGGCTACACCTTC. It yields the protein CASSVSDRAGYTF.

As to this clone: Sequence at one end of the junction differs from germline and may be a read error. V and J are TRBV7-9 and TRBJ1-2, with a tentative D call TRBD1 (5 bases). Germline V gene sequence: CDR1 SEHNR, CDR2 FQNEAQ (reference sequence). The CDR3 runs to 15 residues. The CDR3 DNA follows: TGTTCCAGCAGCTTAGGGTCTCAGGGAGGCTATGGCTACACCTTC. Translating it yields CSSSLGSQGGYGYTF. The full variable domain, completed using reference TRBV7-9 and TRBJ1-2, is DTGVSQNPRHKITKRGQNVTFRCDPISEHNRLYWYRQTLGQGPEFLTYFQNEAQLEKSRLLSDRFSAERPKGSFSTLEIQRTEQGDSAMYLCSSSLGSQGGYGYTFGSGTRLTVV.

This clone was observed a few times. The V and J genes are TRBV7-9 and TRBJ2-7; 13 positions match TRBD2. CDR3 length: 15 amino acids. From germline, CDR1 is SEHNR and CDR2 FQNEAQ (reference sequence). Germline trimming cut 1 base from V and 5 bases from J; bases unmatched to any gene: 2. The CDR3 region is CASSLGTSGRDEQYF. CDR3 in DNA: TGTGCCAGCAGCTTAGGAACTAGCGGGAGGGACGAGCAGTACTTC.

This rearrangement joins TRBV7-2 to TRBJ2-7; no clear D gene. V was trimmed by 1 base and J by 0 bases, leaving 10 bases between them. CDR1 is SGHTA, CDR2 FQGNSA, per germline. The CDR3 loop spans 15 amino acids. The CDR3 DNA is TGTGCCAGCAGCTTAGTTTTACAACCCTCCTACGAGCAGTACTTC. Translating gives CASSLVLQPSYEQYF.

This rearrangement joins TRBV7-3 to TRBJ1-2, with D tentatively TRBD1 (6 bases). Germline V CDR1 and CDR2: SGHTA, FQGTGA. The V end was cut by 5 bases, the J end by 3 bases, with 19 bases between. The CDR3 totals 16 residues. The DNA for the CDR3 is TGTGCCAGCAGCAAAGTAGGGGGGGGGTCCTACTATGGCTACACCTTC. This gives the protein CASSKVGGGSYYGYTF.

The chain joins TRBV5-1 to TRBJ2-3, with D possibly TRBD1 on 5 matching bases. Germline values: CDR1 SGHRS, CDR2 YFSETQ. The V end was cut by 3 bases, the J end by 4 bases, with 15 bases between. CDR3 length equals 15 residues. The CDR3 spells CASSSTVLGADTQYF. The CDR3, as DNA: TGCGCCAGCAGCTCGACAGTCCTTGGTGCAGATACGCAGTATTTT.

The chain joins TRBV9 to TRBJ1-2, with 8 bases identical to TRBD1. With 0 bases clipped from V and 8 bases from J, the junction kept 9 bases outside the gene matches. The germline gives CDR1 SGDLS, CDR2 YYNGEE. The CDR3 sequence is 15 residues long. The CDR3 loop is CASSVAGTGDLGYTF. The CDR3 nucleotides are TGTGCCAGCAGCGTAGCCGGGACAGGAGACTTAGGCTACACCTTC.

This clone came up once. The chain has TRBV5-1 and TRBJ2-7, with 7 bases lining up with TRBD1. With V trimmed by 5 bases and J by 3 bases, 8 bases remained unmatched. Germline assignment: CDR1 SGHRS and CDR2 YFSETQ. This CDR3 is 14 amino acids long. The CDR3 nucleotides are TGCGCCAGCAGGGAGACAGGGAGCATCTACGAGCAGTACTTC. Translating gives CASRETGSIYEQYF.

The gene calls are TRBV7-2 and TRBJ1-5; the D is unclear. The V end lost 5 bases, the J end lost 6 bases, and 11 bases lay between the germline ends. The CDR3 covers 13 residues. Germline values: CDR1 SGHTA, CDR2 FQGNSA. The CDR3 bases are TGTGCCAGCAGCGTGGGCCCTTTTCAGCCCCAGCATTTT. Translation: CASSVGPFQPQHF.

This clone was counted only a few times. The V and J genes are TRBV19 and TRBJ1-2; no reliable D call. From germline, CDR1 is LNHDA and CDR2 SQIVND (reference sequence). The V end lost 4 bases, the J end lost 6 bases, and 18 bases lay between the germline ends. The CDR3 loop spans 15 amino acids. The CDR3 DNA follows: TGTGCCAGTAGTAACCCCCCGGGGTTTCTGGATGGCTACACCTTC. Residues: CASSNPPGFLDGYTF. Filled out from reference TRBV19 and TRBJ1-2, the complete variable domain reads DGGITQSPKYLFRKEGQNVTLSCEQNLNHDAMYWYRQDPGQGLRLIYYSQIVNDFQKGDIAEGYSVSREKKESFPLTVTSAQKNPTAFYLCASSNPPGFLDGYTFGSGTRLTVV.

The chain links TRBV9 to TRBJ2-7, with D maybe TRBD2 (6 bases). The CDR3 is 14 residues long. Germline-derived CDR1 and CDR2 are SGDLS and YYNGEE. V lost 4 bases and J lost 4, with 15 bases in between. CDR3 in DNA: TGTGCCAGCAGCCCATCCGGGAGTTGGTACGAGCAGTACTTC. Protein product: CASSPSGSWYEQYF. Full variable domain (remainder filled in from reference TRBV9 and TRBJ2-7): DSGVTQTPKHLITATGQRVTLRCSPRSGDLSVYWYQQSLDQGLQFLIQYYNGEERAKGNILERFSAQQFPDLHSELNLSSLELGDSALYFCASSPSGSWYEQYFGPGTRLTVT.

The sample holds a few counts of this clone. V usage is TRBV29-1 and J usage is TRBJ1-1; 8 bases align to TRBD1. Per germline, CDR1 SQVTM and CDR2 ANQGSEA. V shed 8 bases and J 4 bases; nucleotides not matched to a gene: 12. This CDR3 is built from 14 residues. This CDR3 is CSSGQGASITEAFF. CDR3 in DNA: TGCAGCTCCGGACAGGGCGCCAGTATCACTGAAGCTTTCTTT.

V and J are TRBV9 and TRBJ2-7; TRBD1 might be the D (6 bases). Germline V gene data show CDR1 as SGDLS and CDR2 as YYNGEE. This CDR3 region has 16 residues. Trimming cost V 6 bases and J 4 bases, with 23 bases left between them. The DNA of the CDR3 is TGTGCCAGCACCTCCCCGTCAGGGGTTAATGATTACGAGCAGTACTTC. Its translation is CASTSPSGVNDYEQYF.

The genes are TRBV4-3 and TRBJ2-7, with 9 bases that match TRBD1. This CDR3 has 15 residues. After removal of 3 bases from V and 0 bases from J, the junction contained 3 bases not matched to a gene. Germline V gene sequence: CDR1 LGHNA, CDR2 YSLEER. DNA for the CDR3: TGCGCCAGCAGCCAGGGACAGGGATACTCCTACGAGCAGTACTTC. This encodes CASSQGQGYSYEQYF.

With respect to this clone: The junction departs from germline at one end; a sequencing error may be responsible. The chain links TRBV28 to TRBJ2-2; D is perhaps TRBD2 (5 bases). Germline CDR1 reads MDHEN; CDR2 reads SYDVKM. This CDR3 contains 18 residues. In nucleotides, the CDR3 is TGTGCCAGCAGTTTATCGGTGGGCGTTTTGAAGAGGTCCGGGGAGCTGCTTTTT. Its protein product is CASSLSVGVLKRSGELLF.

V usage is TRBV11-2 and J usage is TRBJ2-7; TRBD1 agrees at 9 bases. The CDR3 consists of 16 residues. V shed 4 bases and J 3 bases; nucleotides not matched to a gene: 10. Germline values: CDR1 SGHAT, CDR2 FQNNGV. The CDR3 loop is CASSSGYRGRFYEQYF. Written as DNA, the CDR3 is TGTGCCAGCAGCTCAGGATACAGGGGGCGCTTCTACGAGCAGTACTTC.

Regarding this clone: One end of the junction is discordant with germline, which a read error may explain. V and J are TRBV28 and TRBJ2-5; 7 bases match TRBD2. The CDR3 covers 13 residues. CDR1 and CDR2 (germline): MDHEN, SYDVKM. CDR3 in DNA: TGTGCCAGCAGTTTAAAGGGGAGGGAGATCCAGTACTTC. This codes for CASSLKGREIQYF.

The chain has TRBV14 and TRBJ1-1; 9 nucleotides agree with TRBD1. CDR3 length: 15 residues. CDR1 SGHDN and CDR2 FVKESK come from the germline V gene. Trimming took 4 bases from V and 1 from J; bases not matched to a gene: 4. The CDR3: CASSLLGQGNTEAFF. The CDR3 DNA follows: TGTGCCAGCAGCCTCTTGGGACAGGGGAACACTGAAGCTTTCTTT.

The chain has TRBV11-2 and TRBJ2-5, with a tentative D call TRBD2 (5 bases). The germline V gene encodes CDR1 SGHAT and CDR2 FQNNGV. The germline V and J ends were trimmed by 1 base and 5 bases, with 11 bases remaining between them. This CDR3 spans 14 amino acids. The CDR3 DNA reads as TGTGCCAGCAGCTTAGGAGTGGGAGTGGAGACCCAGTACTTC. It encodes CASSLGVGVETQYF. Complete variable domain (other parts from reference TRBV11-2 and TRBJ2-5): EAGVAQSPRYKIIEKRQSVAFWCNPISGHATLYWYQQILGQGPKLLIQFQNNGVVDDSQLPKDRFSAERLKGVDSTLKIQPAKLEDSAVYLCASSLGVGVETQYFGPGTRLLVL.

The rearrangement uses TRBV30 and TRBJ1-1; 10 positions match TRBD1. The V gene end was trimmed by 4 bases and the J gene end by 0 bases; junction bases not matched to a gene: 14. Germline lookup yields CDR1 GTSNPN and CDR2 SVGIG (reference sequence). The CDR3 is 18 residues long. This CDR3 reads CAWNAFGQGDEMNTEAFF. The CDR3 DNA is TGTGCCTGGAACGCTTTTGGACAGGGGGACGAGATGAACACTGAAGCTTTCTTT.

This clone was found a few times. The CDR3 sequence is CASSQDREGTQYF. The CDR3 DNA is TGTGCCAGCAGCCAAGACAGGGAAGGGACCCAGTACTTC. The rearrangement links TRBV5-4 to TRBJ2-5; 7 nucleotides agree with TRBD1. CDR1 and CDR2 from the germline V gene are SGHNT and YYREEE (reference sequence). With V trimmed by 4 bases and J by 7 bases, 7 bases remained unmatched. The CDR3 extends over 13 amino acids.

V gene TRBV2 combines with J gene TRBJ2-1, with D uncertain. Germline values: CDR1 SNHLY, CDR2 FYNNEI. This CDR3 has 13 residues. Trimming stripped 8 bases from V and 2 bases from J, with 10 bases between. CDR3 loop: CASLARTYNEQFF. DNA of the CDR3: TGTGCCAGCTTGGCTAGGACCTACAATGAGCAGTTCTTC.

The chain has TRBV6-6 and TRBJ1-2; TRBD1 might be the D (6 bases). The CDR3 runs to 13 residues. V lost 7 bases and J lost 2, with 11 bases in between. Germline V lookup: CDR1 MNHNY, CDR2 SVGAGI (reference sequence). The CDR3 sequence: CASTQGQNYGYTF. The CDR3 bases are TGTGCCAGCACTCAAGGACAGAACTATGGCTACACCTTC.

This clone appeared a single time. V is TRBV6-6 and J is TRBJ2-7, with D perhaps TRBD1 (6 bases). Germline V gene data show CDR1 as MNHNY and CDR2 as SVGAGI (reference sequence). This CDR3 comprises 14 residues. V was shortened by 6 bases and J by 1 base, with 13 bases between the two germline ends. DNA of the CDR3: TGTGCCAGCAGCAGGGGCAGGGCTTCCTACGAGCAGTACTTC. Protein sequence: CASSRGRASYEQYF.

This clone has a single count. The rearrangement joins TRBV12-5 to TRBJ2-1; 11 positions agree with TRBD1. V lost 4 bases and J lost 3; bases outside the gene matches: 5. The CDR3 loop spans 16 amino acids. Per the germline V gene, CDR1 is LGHNT and CDR2 is FRNRAP. The CDR3 nucleotides read TGTGCTAGTGGTTGGATGGGACAGGGGGACTACAATGAGCAGTTCTTC. Its protein product is CASGWMGQGDYNEQFF.

This chain connects TRBV30 to TRBJ2-5; 8 bases map to TRBD1. After removal of 1 base from V and 5 bases from J, the junction contained 12 bases not matched to a gene. There are 16 residues in the CDR3. In germline, CDR1 is GTSNPN, CDR2 SVGIG (reference sequence). The CDR3 DNA follows: TGTGCCTGGAGTGCTCCGCACAGGGGGTCGGGGGAGACCCAGTACTTC. Translated, it gives CAWSAPHRGSGETQYF.